This T cell receptor (beta chain) was found in a study of Ad26.COV2.S vaccination and SARS-CoV-2 variants. CDR1 SGHTA and CDR2 FQGNSA come from the germline V gene. V lost 0 bases to trimming and J lost 4 bases, with 12 bases between them. The CDR3 runs to 15 residues. The method was immunoSEQ multiplex PCR; TCRdb's version includes in-frame clones alone and lacks a portion of them. The profile covers under 150,000 clones, with roughly 88% appearing a single time and around 5.1% taken by the ten largest. Study-level results: Total T cell responses were possibly underestimated by TCR breadth and depth analyses. Post-vaccination breadth of spike-specific CD8+ and CD4+ T cell responses was reportedly substantial. Vaccinated individuals (as opposed to placebo recipients) had higher spike-specific TCR breadth.

Of note for this clone: What it binds is unknown.

The chain uses TRBV7-2 and TRBJ1-2, with D maybe TRBD1 (6 bases). This specimen was peripheral blood, taken after recovery from COVID-19. This receptor was obtained from a human donor who had recovered from COVID-19. The CDR3 sequence is CASSLARDTFYGYTF. The CDR3 DNA sequence: TGTGCCAGCAGCTTAGCAAGGGACACCTTCTATGGCTACACCTTC.